The source of this T cell receptor (beta chain) is a study of T cells in Graves' hyperthyroidism and ophthalmopathy. Points from the study as a whole: Appearing also in blood were most of the thyroid clonotypes expanded above 0.001.

This clonotype occurred many times. Its specificity is not known. The CDR3 runs to 15 residues. Germline V lookup: CDR1 SGDLS, CDR2 YYNGEE. Trimming took 0 bases from V and 0 from J, leaving 7 bases between them. The CDR3 regions of TCR beta were amplified from RNA transcripts. TCR CDR3 regions were first amplified by RT-PCR with HTBI primers. MiXCR, run by TCRdb on the multiplex PCR reads, gives a single entry per CDR3 protein. The sample consists of more than 600,000 distinct CDR3 sequences, less than 20% of them appearing once. The V and J genes are TRBV9 and TRBJ1-3, with D hard to call. This sequence originates from a young man with Graves' hyperthyroidism. Sequencing was done on a sample of blood. CDR3 bases: TGTGCCAGCAGCGTAGACGGGCACTCTGGAAACACCATATATTTT. It encodes CASSVDGHSGNTIYF.